The 4 T cell receptor beta chains given below trace back to one sample, sequenced in a study of response to subunit inactivated influenza vaccine. TCRdb used MiXCR to reprocess the RT-PCR reads, holding one entry per CDR3 protein. The sample records roughly 650,000 distinct CDR3 sequences, 15% to 18% being singletons. This specimen was PBMCs from blood, taken roughly 12 days after vaccination. The receptors originated from a man aged 50 or older who received an inactivated influenza vaccine.

The chain uses TRBV6-1 and TRBJ2-1, with 8 bases fitting TRBD2. V gave up 6 bases and J gave up 0 bases; unmatched junction bases: 7. Germline lookup yields CDR1 MNHNS and CDR2 SASEGT. The CDR3 length is 16 residues. CDR3 sequence reads: CASSSQRGSSYNEQFF. Written as DNA, the CDR3 is TGTGCCAGCAGCTCCCAGCGGGGGAGCTCCTACAATGAGCAGTTCTTC.

The table lists this clonotype with a few counts. The genes are TRBV5-1 and TRBJ2-1; D might be TRBD1 or TRBD2, each matching 6 bases. The CDR3 is made up of 14 amino acids. The germline V gene encodes CDR1 SGHRS and CDR2 YFSETQ. V dropped 6 bases and J dropped 4 bases, with 14 bases sitting between them. CDR3 loop: CASMWGARYNEQFF. In nucleotides, the CDR3 is TGCGCCAGCATGTGGGGGGCCCGATACAATGAGCAGTTCTTC.

The chain combines TRBV28 with TRBJ2-7, with 7 bases that match TRBD1. Germline CDR1 is MDHEN and CDR2 is SYDVKM. J lost 2 bases, V lost 10 bases, and 8 bases had no gene match. There are 13 residues in the CDR3. This CDR3 is CATDRERPYEQYF. The CDR3 DNA sequence: TGTGCCACCGACAGGGAACGACCCTACGAGCAGTACTTC.

The chain combines TRBV10-3 with TRBJ2-1; 9 bases map to TRBD2. Per germline, CDR1 ENHRY and CDR2 SYGVKD. This CDR3 has 17 amino acids. V trimming: 3 bases; J trimming: 0 bases; junction bases outside the gene matches: 6. CDR3 coding DNA: TGTGCCATCAGTGAATCTAGCGGGATAAGCTCCTACAATGAGCAGTTCTTC. Translation: CAISESSGISSYNEQFF.